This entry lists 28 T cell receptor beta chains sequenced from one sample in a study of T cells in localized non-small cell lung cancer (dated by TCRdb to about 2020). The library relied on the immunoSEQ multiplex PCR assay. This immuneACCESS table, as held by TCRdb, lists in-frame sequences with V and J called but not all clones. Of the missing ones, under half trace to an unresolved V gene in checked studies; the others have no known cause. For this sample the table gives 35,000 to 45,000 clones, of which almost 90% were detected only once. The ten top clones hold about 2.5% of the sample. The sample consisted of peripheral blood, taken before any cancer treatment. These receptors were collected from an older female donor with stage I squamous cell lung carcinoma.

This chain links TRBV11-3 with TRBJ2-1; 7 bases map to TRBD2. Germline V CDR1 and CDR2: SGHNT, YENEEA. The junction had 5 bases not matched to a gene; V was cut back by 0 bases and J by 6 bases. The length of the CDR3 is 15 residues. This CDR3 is CASSLEAKRGNEQFF. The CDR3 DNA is TGTGCCAGCAGCTTAGAGGCAAAGCGGGGCAATGAGCAGTTCTTC.

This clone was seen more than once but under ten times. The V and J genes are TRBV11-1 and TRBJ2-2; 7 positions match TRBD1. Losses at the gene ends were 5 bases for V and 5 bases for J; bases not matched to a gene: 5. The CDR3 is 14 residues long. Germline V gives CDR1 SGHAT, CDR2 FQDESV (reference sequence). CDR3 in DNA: TGTGCCAGCAGCACCATCAGGGGGACCGGGGAGCTGTTTTTT. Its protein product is CASSTIRGTGELFF.

The CDR3 spells CASSVARTDTQYF. The CDR3 nucleotides are TGTGCCAGCAGCGTAGCTCGCACAGATACGCAGTATTTT. The chain is built from TRBV9 and TRBJ2-3; no definite D call. V was clipped by 0 bases and J by 1 base, with 3 bases between them. The CDR3 runs to 13 residues. Germline CDR1 reads SGDLS; CDR2 reads YYNGEE.

CDR3 coding DNA: TGTGCCAGCTCACCGAAGAACGGACTAGCGGAAAACACCGGGGAGCTGTTTTTT. It is translated as CASSPKNGLAENTGELFF. The chain joins TRBV18 to TRBJ2-2, with TRBD2 identical over 10 bases. CDR3 length: 18 amino acids. Losses at the gene ends were 3 bases for V and 2 bases for J; bases not matched to a gene: 9. Germline CDR1 reads KGHSH; CDR2 reads LQKENI.

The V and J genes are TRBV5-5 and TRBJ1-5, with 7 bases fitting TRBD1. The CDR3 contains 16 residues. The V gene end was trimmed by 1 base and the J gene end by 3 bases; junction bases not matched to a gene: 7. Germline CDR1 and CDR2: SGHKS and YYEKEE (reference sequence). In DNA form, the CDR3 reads TGTGCCAGCAGCTTGATTCACAGGGGAGCCAATCAGCCCCAGCATTTT. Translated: CASSLIHRGANQPQHF.

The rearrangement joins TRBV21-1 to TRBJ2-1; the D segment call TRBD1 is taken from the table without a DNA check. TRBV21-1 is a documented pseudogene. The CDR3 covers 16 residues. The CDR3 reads CASSKARGRVYNEQFF. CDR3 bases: TGTGCCAGCAGCAAAGCCAGGGGGCGGGTTTACAATGAGCAGTTCTTC.

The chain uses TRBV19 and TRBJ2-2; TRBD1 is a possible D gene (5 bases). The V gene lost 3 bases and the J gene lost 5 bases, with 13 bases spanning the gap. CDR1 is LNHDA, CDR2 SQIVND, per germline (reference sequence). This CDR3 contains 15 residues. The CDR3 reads CASSIGQGSTGELFF. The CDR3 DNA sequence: TGTGCCAGTAGTATCGGGCAGGGTAGTACCGGGGAGCTGTTTTTT.

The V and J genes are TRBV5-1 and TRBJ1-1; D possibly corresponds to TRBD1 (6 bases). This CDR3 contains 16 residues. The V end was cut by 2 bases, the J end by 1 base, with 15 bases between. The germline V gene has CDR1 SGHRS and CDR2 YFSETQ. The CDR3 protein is CASSFLQGNKNTEAFF. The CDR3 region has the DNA TGCGCCAGCAGCTTTTTACAGGGCAACAAGAACACTGAAGCTTTCTTT.

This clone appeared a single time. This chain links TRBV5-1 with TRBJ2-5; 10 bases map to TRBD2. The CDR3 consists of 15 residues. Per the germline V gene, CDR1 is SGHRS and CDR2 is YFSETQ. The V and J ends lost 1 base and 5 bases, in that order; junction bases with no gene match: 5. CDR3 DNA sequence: TGCGCCAGCAGCTTGTTGCCTAGCGGGAGCGAGACCCAGTACTTC. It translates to CASSLLPSGSETQYF.

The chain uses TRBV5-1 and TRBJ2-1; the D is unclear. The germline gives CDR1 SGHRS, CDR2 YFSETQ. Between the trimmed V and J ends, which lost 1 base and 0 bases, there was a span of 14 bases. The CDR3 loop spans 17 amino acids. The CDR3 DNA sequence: TGCGCCAGCAGCTTGACGGCTTTCTCGAGCTCCTACAATGAGCAGTTCTTC. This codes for CASSLTAFSSSYNEQFF.

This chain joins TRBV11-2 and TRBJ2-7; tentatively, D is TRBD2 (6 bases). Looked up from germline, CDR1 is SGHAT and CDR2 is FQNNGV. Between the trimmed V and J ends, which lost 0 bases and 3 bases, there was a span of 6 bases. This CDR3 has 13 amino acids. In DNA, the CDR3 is TGTGCCAGCAGCTTAGATAGCGGCTACGAGCAGTACTTC. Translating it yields CASSLDSGYEQYF.

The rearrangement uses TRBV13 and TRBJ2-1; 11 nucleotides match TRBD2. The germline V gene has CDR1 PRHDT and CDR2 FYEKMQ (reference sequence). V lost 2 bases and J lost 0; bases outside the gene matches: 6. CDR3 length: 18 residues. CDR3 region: CASSLSTSGSRSYNEQFF. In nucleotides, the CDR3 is TGTGCCAGCAGCTTAAGTACTAGCGGGAGTCGCTCCTACAATGAGCAGTTCTTC.

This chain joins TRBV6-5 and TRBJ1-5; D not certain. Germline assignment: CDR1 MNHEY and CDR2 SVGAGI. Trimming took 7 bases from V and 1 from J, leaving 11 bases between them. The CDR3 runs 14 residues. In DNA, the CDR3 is TGTGCCAGCACCCCTCTGGGAAGCAATCAGCCCCAGCATTTT. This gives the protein CASTPLGSNQPQHF.

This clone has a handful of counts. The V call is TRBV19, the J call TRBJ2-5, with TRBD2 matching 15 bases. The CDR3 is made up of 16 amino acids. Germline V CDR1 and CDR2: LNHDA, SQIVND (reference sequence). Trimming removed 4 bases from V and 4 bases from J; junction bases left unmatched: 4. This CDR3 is CASSRGTSGRSETQYF. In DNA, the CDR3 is TGTGCCAGTAGTAGGGGGACTAGCGGGAGGTCAGAGACCCAGTACTTC.

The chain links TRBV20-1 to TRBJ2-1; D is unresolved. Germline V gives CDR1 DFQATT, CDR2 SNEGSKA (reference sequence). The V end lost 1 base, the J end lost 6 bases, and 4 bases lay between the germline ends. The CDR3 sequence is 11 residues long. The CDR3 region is CSARGFNEQFF. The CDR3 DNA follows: TGCAGTGCTAGAGGGTTCAATGAGCAGTTCTTC.

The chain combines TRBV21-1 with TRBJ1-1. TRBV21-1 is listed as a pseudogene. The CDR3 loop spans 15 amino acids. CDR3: CASSKWDGKNTEAFF. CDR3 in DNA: TGTGCCAGCAGCAAATGGGACGGGAAGAACACTGAAGCTTTCTTT.

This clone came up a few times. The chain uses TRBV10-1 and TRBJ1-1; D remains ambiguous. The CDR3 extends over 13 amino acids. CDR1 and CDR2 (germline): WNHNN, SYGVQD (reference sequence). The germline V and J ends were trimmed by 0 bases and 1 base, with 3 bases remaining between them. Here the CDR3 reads CASSESWNTEAFF. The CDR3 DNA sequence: TGCGCCAGCAGTGAGTCCTGGAACACTGAAGCTTTCTTT.

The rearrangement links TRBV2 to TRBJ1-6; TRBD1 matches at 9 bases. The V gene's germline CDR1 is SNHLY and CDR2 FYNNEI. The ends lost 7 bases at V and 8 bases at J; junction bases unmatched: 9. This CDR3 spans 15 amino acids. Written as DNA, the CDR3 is TGTGCCAGCACTTTGGACAGGGGTTGGGATTCACCCCTCCACTTT. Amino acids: CASTLDRGWDSPLHF.

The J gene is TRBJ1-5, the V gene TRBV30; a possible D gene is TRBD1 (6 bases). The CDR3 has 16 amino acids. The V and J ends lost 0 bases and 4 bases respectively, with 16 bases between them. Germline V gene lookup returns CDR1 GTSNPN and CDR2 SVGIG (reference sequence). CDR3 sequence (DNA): TGTGCCTGGAGTGTGGGAGGGGGTTTTAGAAATCAGCCCCAGCATTTT. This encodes CAWSVGGGFRNQPQHF.

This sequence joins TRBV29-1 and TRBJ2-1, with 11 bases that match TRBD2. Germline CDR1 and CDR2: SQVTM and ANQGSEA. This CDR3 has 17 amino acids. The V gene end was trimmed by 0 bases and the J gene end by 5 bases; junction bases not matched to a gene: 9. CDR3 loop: CSVEEGLAGGLNNEQFF. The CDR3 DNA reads TGCAGCGTTGAAGAAGGGCTAGCGGGAGGCCTTAACAATGAGCAGTTCTTC.

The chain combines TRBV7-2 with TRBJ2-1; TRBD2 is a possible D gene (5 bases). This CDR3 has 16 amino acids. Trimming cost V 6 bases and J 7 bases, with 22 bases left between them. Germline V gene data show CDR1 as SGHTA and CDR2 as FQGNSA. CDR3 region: CASSSMDLGGSNEQFF. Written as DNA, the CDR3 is TGTGCCAGCAGTTCAATGGACCTCGGTGGGAGTAATGAGCAGTTCTTC.

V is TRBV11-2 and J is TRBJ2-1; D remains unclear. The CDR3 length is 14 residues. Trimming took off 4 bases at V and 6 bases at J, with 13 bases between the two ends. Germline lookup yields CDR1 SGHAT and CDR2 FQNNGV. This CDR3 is CASSYILASNEQFF. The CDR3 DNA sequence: TGTGCCAGCAGCTACATTTTGGCTTCCAATGAGCAGTTCTTC.

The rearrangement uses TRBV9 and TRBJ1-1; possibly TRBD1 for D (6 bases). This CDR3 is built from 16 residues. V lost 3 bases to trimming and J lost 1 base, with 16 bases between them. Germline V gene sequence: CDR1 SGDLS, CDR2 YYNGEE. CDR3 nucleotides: TGTGCCAGCAGCGCCCAGGGGAGGCTGGAGAACACTGAAGCTTTCTTT. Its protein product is CASSAQGRLENTEAFF.

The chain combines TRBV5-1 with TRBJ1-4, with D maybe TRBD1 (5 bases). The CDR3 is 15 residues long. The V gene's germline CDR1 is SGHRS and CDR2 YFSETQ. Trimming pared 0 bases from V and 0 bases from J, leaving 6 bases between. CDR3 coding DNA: TGCGCCAGCAGCTTGGAAGGGGCAACTAATGAAAAACTGTTTTTT. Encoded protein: CASSLEGATNEKLFF.

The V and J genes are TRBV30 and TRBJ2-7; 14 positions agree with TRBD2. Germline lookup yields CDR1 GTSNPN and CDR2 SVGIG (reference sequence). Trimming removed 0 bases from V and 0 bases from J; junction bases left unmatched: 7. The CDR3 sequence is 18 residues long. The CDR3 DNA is TGTGCCTGGAGTGTACGTAGCGGGACTAGCGGGAGCTCCTACGAGCAGTACTTC. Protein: CAWSVRSGTSGSSYEQYF.

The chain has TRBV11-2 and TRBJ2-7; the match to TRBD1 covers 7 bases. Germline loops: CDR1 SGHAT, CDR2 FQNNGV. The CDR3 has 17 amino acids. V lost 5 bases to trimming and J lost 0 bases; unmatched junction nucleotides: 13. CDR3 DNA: TGTGCCAGCAGCATGAGAGTCTGGGACAGTTACTCCTACGAGCAGTACTTC. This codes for CASSMRVWDSYSYEQYF.

The CDR3 bases are TGTGCCAGCAGCTGGACTAGCGGCTACGAGCAGTACTTC. Translation gives CASSWTSGYEQYF. The chain joins TRBV5-4 to TRBJ2-5; 10 bases fit TRBD2. The J call may be faulty, since TRBJ2-7 better matches the DNA end. The CDR3 contains 13 residues. Germline V gene sequence: CDR1 SGHNT, CDR2 YYREEE (reference sequence).

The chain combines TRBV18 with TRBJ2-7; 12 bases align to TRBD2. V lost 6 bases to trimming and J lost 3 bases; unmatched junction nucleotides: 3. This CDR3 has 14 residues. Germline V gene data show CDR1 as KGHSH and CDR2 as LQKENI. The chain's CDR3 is CASSETSGSYEQYF. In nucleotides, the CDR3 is TGTGCCAGCTCCGAGACTAGCGGGAGCTACGAGCAGTACTTC. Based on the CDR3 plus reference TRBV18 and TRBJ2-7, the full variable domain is NAGVMQNPRHLVRRRGQEARLRCSPMKGHSHVYWYRQLPEEGLKFMVYLQKENIIDESGMPKERFSAEFPKEGPSILRIQQVVRGDSAAYFCASSETSGSYEQYFGPGTRLTVT.